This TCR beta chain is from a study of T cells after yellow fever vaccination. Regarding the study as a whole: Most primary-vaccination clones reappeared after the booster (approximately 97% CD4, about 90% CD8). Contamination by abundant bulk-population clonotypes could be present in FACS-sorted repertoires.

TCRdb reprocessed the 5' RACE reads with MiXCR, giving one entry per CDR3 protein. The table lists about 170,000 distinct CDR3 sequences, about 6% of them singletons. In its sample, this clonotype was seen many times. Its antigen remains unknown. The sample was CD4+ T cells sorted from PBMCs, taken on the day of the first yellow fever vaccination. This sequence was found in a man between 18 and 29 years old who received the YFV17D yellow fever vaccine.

The CDR3 DNA is TGCGCCAGCAGTGATGGGACAGCCAACACCGGGGAGCTGTTTTTT. Amino acids: CASSDGTANTGELFF. The J gene is TRBJ2-2, the V gene TRBV10-2, with 7 bases fitting TRBD1. CDR1 and CDR2 (germline): WSHSY, SAAADI. Trimming removed 3 bases from V and 2 bases from J; junction bases left unmatched: 3. The CDR3 has 15 amino acids.